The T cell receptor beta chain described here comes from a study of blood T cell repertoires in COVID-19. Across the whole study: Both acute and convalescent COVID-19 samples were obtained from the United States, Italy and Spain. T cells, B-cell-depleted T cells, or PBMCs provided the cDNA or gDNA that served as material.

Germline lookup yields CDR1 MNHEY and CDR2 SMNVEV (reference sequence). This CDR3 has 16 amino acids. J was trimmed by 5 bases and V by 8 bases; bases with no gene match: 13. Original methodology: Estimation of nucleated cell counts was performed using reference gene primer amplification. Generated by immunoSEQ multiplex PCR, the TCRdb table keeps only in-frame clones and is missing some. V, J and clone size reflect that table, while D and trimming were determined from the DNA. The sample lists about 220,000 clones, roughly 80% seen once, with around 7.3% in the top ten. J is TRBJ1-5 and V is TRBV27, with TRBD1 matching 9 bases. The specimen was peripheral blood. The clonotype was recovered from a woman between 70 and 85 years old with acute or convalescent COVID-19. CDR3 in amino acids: CASPILGGTGYQPQHF. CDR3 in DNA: TGTGCCAGCCCGATTCTGGGGGGGACAGGGTATCAGCCCCAGCATTTT.